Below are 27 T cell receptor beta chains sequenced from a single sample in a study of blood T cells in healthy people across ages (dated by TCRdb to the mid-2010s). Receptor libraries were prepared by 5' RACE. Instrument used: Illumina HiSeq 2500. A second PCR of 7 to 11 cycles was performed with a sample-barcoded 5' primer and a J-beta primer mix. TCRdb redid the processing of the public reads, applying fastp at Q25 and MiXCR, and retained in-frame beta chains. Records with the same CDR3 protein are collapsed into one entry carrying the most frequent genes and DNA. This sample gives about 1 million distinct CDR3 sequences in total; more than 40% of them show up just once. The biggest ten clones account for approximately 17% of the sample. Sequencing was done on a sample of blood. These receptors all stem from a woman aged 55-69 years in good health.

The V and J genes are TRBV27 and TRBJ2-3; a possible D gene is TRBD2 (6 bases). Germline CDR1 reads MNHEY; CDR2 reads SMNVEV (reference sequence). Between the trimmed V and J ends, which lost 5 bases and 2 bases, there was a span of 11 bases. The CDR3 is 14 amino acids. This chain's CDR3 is CASSSGWVTDTQYF. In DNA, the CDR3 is TGTGCCAGCAGTAGCGGGTGGGTCACAGATACGCAGTATTTT.

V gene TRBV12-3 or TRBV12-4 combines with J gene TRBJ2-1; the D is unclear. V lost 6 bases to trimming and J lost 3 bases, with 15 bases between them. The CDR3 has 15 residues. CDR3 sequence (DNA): TGTGCCAGCAGGACTTCACTCCTCGTCTACAATGAGCAGTTCTTC. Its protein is CASRTSLLVYNEQFF.

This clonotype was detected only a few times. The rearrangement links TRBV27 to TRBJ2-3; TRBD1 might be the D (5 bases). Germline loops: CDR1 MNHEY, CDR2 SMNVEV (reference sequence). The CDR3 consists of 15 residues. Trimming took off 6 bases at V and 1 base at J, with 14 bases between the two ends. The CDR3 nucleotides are TGTGCCAGCAGCCTACAGGTCGTAGGCACAGATACGCAGTATTTT. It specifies CASSLQVVGTDTQYF.

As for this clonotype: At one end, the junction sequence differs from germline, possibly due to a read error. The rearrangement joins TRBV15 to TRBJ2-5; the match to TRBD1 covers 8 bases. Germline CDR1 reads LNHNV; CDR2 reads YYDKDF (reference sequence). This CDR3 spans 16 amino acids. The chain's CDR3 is CATSGTGHIAQETRYF. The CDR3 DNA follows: TGTGCCACCAGCGGGACAGGCCACATCGCCCAAGAGACCCGGTACTTC.

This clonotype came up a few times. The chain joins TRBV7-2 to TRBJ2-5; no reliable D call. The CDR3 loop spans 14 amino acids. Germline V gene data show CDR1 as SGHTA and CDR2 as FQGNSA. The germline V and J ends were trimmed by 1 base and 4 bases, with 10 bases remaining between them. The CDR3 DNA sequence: TGTGCCAGCAGCTTAGACCCCGCAGGAGAGACCCAGTACTTC. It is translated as CASSLDPAGETQYF.

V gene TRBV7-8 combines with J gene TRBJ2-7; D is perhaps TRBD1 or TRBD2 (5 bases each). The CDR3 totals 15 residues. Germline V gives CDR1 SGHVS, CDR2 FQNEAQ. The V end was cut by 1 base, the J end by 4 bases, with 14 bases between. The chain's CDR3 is CASSLGRLWGYEQYF. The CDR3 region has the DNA TGTGCCAGCAGCTTAGGACGACTATGGGGGTACGAGCAGTACTTC.

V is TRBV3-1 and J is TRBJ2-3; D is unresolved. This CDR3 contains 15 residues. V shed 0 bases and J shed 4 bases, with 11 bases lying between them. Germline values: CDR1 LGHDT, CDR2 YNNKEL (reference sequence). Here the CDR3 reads CASSQDAAGPDTQYF. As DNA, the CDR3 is TGTGCCAGCAGCCAAGACGCGGCCGGACCAGATACGCAGTATTTT.

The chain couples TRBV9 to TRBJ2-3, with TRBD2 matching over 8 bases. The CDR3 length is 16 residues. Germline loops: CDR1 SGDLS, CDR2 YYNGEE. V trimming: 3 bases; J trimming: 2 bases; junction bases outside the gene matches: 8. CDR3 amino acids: CASSAITSGLTDTQYF. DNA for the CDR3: TGTGCCAGCAGCGCCATCACTAGCGGACTCACAGATACGCAGTATTTT.

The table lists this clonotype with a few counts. CDR3 residues: CASFPTGESREQYF. The CDR3 DNA is TGTGCCAGCTTTCCGACAGGAGAATCGCGCGAGCAGTACTTC. The chain is built from TRBV5-6 and TRBJ2-5, with D tentatively TRBD1 (6 bases). The J call could be wrong; TRBJ2-7 is a better fit for the DNA end. This CDR3 comprises 14 residues. Germline CDR1 reads SGHDT; CDR2 reads YYEEEE.

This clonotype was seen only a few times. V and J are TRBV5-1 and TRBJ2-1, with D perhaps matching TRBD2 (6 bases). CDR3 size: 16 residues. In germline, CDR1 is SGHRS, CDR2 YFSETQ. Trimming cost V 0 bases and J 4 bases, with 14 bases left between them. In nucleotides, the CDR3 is TGCGCCAGCAGCTTGGCCGGAGGGGTGAAATACAATGAGCAGTTCTTC. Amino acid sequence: CASSLAGGVKYNEQFF.

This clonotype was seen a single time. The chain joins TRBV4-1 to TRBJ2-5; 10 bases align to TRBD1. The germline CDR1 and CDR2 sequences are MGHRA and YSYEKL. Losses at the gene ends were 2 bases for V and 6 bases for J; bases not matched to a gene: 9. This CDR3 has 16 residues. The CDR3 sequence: CASSQPGTGVGKTQYF. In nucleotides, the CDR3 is TGCGCCAGCAGCCAACCCGGGACAGGGGTTGGGAAGACCCAGTACTTC.

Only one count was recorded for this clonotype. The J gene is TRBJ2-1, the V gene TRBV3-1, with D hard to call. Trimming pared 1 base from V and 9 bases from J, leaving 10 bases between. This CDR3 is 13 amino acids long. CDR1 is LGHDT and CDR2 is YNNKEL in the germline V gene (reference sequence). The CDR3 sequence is CASSQGSRGEQFF. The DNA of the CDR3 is TGTGCCAGCAGCCAAGGGTCACGCGGTGAGCAGTTCTTC.

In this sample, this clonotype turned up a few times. CDR3 nucleotides: TGTGCCAGCAGCGGTCAGCTAGAACAATATACGCAGTATTTT. The encoded protein is CASSGQLEQYTQYF. The chain joins TRBV5-4 to TRBJ2-3; D is unclear. Germline V gene lookup returns CDR1 SGHNT and CDR2 YYREEE (reference sequence). The V gene lost 4 bases and the J gene lost 7 bases, with 16 bases spanning the gap. The CDR3 totals 14 residues.

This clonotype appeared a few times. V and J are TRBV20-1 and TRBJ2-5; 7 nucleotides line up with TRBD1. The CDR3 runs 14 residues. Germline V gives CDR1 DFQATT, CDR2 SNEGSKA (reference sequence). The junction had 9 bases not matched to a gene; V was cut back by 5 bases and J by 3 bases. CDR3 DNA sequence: TGCAGTGCTGGGACAGCCAACGCCAAAGAGACCCAGTACTTC. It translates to CSAGTANAKETQYF.

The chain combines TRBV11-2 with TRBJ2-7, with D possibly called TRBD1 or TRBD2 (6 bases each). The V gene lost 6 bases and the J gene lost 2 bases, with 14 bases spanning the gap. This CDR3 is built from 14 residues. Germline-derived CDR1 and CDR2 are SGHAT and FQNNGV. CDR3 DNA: TGTGCCAGCAGGAAAGGAGGGGGGCCCTACGAGCAGTACTTC. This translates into CASRKGGGPYEQYF.

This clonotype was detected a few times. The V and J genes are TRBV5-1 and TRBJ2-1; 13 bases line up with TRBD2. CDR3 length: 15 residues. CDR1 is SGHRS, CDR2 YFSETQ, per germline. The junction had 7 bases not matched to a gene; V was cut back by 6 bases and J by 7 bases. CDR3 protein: CASTQGLAGSNEQFF. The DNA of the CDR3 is TGCGCCAGCACACAGGGACTAGCGGGATCGAATGAGCAGTTCTTC.

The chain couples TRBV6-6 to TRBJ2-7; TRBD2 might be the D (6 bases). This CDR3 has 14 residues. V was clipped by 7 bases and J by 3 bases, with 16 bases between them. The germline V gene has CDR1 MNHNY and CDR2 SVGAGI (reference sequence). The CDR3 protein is CASKREGLYYEQYF. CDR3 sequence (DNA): TGTGCCAGCAAACGAGAGGGACTGTACTACGAGCAGTACTTC.

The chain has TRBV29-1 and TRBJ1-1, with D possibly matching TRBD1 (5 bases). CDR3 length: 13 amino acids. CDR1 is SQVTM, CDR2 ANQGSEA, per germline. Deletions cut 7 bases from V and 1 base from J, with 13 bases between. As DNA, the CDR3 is TGCAGCGCGCTGGGACGGAAGAACACTGAAGCTTTCTTT. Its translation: CSALGRKNTEAFF.

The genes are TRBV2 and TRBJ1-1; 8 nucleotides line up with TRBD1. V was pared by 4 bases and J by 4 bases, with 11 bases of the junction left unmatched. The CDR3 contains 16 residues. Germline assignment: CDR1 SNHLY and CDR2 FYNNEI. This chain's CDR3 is CASSGRRGRGGTEAFF. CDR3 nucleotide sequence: TGTGCCAGCAGTGGGCGCAGGGGGCGTGGGGGCACTGAAGCTTTCTTT.

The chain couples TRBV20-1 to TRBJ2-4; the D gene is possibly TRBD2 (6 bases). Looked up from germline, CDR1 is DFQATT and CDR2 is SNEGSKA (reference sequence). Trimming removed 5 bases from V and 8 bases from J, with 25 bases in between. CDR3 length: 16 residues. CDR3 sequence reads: CSAEDPARSGGDIQYF. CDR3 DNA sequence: TGCAGTGCTGAAGACCCCGCCCGTAGCGGAGGTGACATTCAGTACTTC.

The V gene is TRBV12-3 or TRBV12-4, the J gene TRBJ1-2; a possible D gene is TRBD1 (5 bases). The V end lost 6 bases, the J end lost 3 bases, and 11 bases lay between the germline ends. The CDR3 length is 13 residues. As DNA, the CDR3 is TGTGCCAGCAGAAGGGAAGGGGACTATGGCTACACCTTC. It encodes CASRREGDYGYTF.

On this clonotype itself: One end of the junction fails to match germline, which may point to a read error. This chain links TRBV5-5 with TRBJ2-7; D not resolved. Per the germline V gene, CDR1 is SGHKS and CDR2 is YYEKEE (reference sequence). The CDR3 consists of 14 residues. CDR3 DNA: TGTGCCAGCAGCTTGGAAGGACCACGCTTCGAGCGGTACTTC. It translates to CASSLEGPRFERYF. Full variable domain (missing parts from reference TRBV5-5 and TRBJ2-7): DAGVTQSPTHLIKTRGQQVTLRCSPISGHKSVSWYQQVLGQGPQFIFQYYEKEERGRGNFPDRFSARQFPNYSSELNVNALLLGDSALYLCASSLEGPRFERYFGPGTRLTVT.

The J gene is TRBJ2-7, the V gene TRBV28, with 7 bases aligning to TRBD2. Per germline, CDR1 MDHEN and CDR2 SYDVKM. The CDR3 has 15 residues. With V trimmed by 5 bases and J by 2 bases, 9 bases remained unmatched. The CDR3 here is CASSGGGILPYEQYF. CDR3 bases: TGTGCCAGCAGTGGGGGAGGGATCCTCCCCTACGAGCAGTACTTC.

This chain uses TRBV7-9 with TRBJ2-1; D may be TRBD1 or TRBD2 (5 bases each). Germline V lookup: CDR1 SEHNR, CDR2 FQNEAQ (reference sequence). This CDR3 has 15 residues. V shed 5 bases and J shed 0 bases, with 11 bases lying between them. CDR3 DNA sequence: TGTGCCAGCAGCCCGGGACGTCGCTCCTACAATGAGCAGTTCTTC. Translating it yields CASSPGRRSYNEQFF.

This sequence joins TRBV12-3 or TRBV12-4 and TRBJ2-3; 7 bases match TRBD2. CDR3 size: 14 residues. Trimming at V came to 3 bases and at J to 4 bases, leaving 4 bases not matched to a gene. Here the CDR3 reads CASSFGREPDTQYF. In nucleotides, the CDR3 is TGTGCCAGCAGTTTTGGGCGGGAGCCAGATACGCAGTATTTT.

The CDR3: CASGPRLAGMYEQYF. CDR3 nucleotides: TGTGCCAGCGGCCCCCGACTAGCGGGAATGTACGAGCAGTACTTC. The chain combines TRBV7-2 with TRBJ2-5, with 11 positions matching TRBD2. The last part of the DNA fits TRBJ2-7 better; the J call may be wrong. Germline values: CDR1 SGHTA, CDR2 FQGNSA. The CDR3 contains 15 residues.

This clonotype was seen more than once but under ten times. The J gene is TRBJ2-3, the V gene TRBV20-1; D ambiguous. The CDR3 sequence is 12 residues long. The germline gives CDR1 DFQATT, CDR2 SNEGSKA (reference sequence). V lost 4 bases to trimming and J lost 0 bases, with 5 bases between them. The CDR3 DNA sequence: TGCAGTGCTACTACCAGCACAGATACGCAGTATTTT. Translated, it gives CSATTSTDTQYF.